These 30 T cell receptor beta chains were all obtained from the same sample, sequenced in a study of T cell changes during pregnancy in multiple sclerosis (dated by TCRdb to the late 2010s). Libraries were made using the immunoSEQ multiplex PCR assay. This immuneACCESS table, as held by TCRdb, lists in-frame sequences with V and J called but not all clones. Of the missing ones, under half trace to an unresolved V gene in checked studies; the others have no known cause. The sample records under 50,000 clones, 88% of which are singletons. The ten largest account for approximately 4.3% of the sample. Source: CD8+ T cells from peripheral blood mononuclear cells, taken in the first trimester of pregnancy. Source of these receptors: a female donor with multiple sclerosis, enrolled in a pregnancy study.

The DNA of the CDR3 is TGCGCCAGCAGCCAAGCCCCAACAGGCAATCAGCCCCAGCATTTT. Translating it yields CASSQAPTGNQPQHF. The gene calls are TRBV4-1 and TRBJ1-5; D unclear. The length of the CDR3 is 15 residues. Germline values: CDR1 MGHRA, CDR2 YSYEKL. V was shortened by 1 base and J by 2 bases, with 9 bases between the two germline ends.

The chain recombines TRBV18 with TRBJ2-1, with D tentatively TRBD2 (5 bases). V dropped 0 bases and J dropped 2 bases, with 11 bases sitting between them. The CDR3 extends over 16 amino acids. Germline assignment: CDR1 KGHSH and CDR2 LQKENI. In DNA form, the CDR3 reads TGTGCCAGCTCACCACCTACCGGGGTTGCCTACAATGAGCAGTTCTTC. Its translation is CASSPPTGVAYNEQFF.

This CDR3 reads CASNGGSSNQPQHF. The CDR3 DNA reads TGTGCCAGCAACGGGGGGAGTAGCAATCAGCCCCAGCATTTT. The chain carries TRBV9 and TRBJ1-5; a weak D match, TRBD1 (5 bases). This CDR3 contains 14 residues. Germline assignment: CDR1 SGDLS and CDR2 YYNGEE. Trimming pared 6 bases from V and 0 bases from J, leaving 10 bases between. The whole variable domain, remainder taken from reference TRBV9 and TRBJ1-5, is DSGVTQTPKHLITATGQRVTLRCSPRSGDLSVYWYQQSLDQGLQFLIQYYNGEERAKGNILERFSAQQFPDLHSELNLSSLELGDSALYFCASNGGSSNQPQHFGDGTRLSIL.

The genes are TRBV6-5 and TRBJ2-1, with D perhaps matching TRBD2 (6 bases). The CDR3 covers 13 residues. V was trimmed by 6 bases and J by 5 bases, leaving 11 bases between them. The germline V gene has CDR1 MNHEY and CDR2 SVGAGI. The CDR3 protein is CASSTDYDNEQFF. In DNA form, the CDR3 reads TGTGCCAGCAGCACGGACTATGACAATGAGCAGTTCTTC.

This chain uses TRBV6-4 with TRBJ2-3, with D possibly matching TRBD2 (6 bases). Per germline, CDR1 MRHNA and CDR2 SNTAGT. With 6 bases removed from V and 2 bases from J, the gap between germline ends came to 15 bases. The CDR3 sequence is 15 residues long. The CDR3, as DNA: TGTGCCAGCAGCCCAACTAGCATCGCCACAGATACGCAGTATTTT. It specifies CASSPTSIATDTQYF.

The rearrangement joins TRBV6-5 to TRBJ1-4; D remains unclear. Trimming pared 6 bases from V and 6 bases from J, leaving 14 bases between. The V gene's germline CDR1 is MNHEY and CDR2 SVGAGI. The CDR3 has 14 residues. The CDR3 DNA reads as TGTGCCAGCAGGAGAGGGTATCTGGATGAAAAACTGTTTTTT. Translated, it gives CASRRGYLDEKLFF.

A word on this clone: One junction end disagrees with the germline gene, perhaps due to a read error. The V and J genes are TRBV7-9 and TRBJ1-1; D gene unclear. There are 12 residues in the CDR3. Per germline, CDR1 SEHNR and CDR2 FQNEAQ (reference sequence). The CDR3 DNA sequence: TGTGCCAGCAGCCTTGGGCCAACGGAGGCTTCCTTT. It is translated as CASSLGPTEASF.

The CDR3 bases are TGTGCCAGCAGTCGATGGGCGTACACAGATACGCAGTATTTT. Translation gives CASSRWAYTDTQYF. J is TRBJ2-3 and V is TRBV6-5; D is unresolved. Trimming left V 5 bases short and J 2 bases short, with 11 bases between. CDR1 is MNHEY and CDR2 is SVGAGI in the germline V gene. This CDR3 is built from 14 residues.

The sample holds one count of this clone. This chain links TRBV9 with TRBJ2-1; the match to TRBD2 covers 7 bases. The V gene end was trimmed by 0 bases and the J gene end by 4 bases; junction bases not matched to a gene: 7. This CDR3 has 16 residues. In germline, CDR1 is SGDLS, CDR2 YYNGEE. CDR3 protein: CASSVVGSGPYNEQFF. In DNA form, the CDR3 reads TGTGCCAGCAGCGTAGTCGGTAGCGGGCCATACAATGAGCAGTTCTTC.

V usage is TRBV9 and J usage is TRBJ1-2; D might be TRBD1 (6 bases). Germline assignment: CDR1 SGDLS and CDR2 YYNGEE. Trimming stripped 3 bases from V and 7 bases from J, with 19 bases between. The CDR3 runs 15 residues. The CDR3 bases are TGTGCCAGCAGCGCGGGGAACGCGGGGGGCCGTGGCTACACCTTC. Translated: CASSAGNAGGRGYTF.

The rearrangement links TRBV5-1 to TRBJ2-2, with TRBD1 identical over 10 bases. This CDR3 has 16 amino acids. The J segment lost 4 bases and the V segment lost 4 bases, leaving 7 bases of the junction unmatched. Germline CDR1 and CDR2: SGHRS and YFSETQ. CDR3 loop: CASSPTGGVSTGELFF. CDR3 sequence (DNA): TGCGCCAGCAGCCCGACAGGGGGCGTGAGCACCGGGGAGCTGTTTTTT.

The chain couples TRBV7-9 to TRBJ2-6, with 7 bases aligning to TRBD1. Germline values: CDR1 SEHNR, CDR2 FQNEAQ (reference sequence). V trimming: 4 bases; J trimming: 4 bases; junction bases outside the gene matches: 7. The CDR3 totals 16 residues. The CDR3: CASSSYRGAGANVLTF. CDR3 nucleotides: TGTGCCAGCAGCTCCTACAGGGGCGCCGGGGCCAACGTCCTGACTTTC.

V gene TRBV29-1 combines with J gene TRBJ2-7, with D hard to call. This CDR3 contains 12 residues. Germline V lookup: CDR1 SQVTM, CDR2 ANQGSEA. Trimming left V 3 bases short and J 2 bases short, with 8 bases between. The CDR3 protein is CSVEVSTYEQYF. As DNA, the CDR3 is TGCAGCGTTGAGGTCAGTACCTACGAGCAGTACTTC.

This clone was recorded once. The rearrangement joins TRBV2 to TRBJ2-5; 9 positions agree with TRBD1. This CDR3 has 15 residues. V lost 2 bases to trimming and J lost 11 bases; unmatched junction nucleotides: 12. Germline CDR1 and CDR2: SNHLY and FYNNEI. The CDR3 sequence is CASSELRDRVIEQYF. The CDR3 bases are TGTGCCAGCAGTGAACTCCGGGACAGGGTAATTGAGCAGTACTTC.

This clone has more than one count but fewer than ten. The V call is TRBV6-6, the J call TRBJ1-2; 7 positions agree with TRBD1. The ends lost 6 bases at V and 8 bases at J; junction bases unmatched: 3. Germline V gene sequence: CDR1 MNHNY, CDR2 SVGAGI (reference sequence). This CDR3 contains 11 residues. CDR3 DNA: TGTGCCAGCAGGGGGGACAGCGGCTACACCTTC. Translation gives CASRGDSGYTF.

The CDR3 here is CASSGIGRENEKLFF. The CDR3 bases are TGTGCCAGCAGCGGCATTGGACGGGAAAATGAAAAACTGTTTTTT. V usage is TRBV7-6 and J usage is TRBJ1-4; D is unclear. CDR1 SGHVS and CDR2 FNYEAQ come from the germline V gene. V was pared by 5 bases and J by 5 bases, with 15 bases between. The CDR3 has 15 amino acids.

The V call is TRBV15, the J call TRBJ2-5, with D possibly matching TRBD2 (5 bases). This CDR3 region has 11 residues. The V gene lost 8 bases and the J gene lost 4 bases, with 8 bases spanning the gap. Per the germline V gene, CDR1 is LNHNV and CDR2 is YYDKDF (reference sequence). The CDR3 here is CATGGLETQYF. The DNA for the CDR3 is TGTGCCACCGGAGGATTAGAGACCCAGTACTTC. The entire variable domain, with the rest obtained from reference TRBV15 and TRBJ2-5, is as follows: DAMVIQNPRYQVTQFGKPVTLSCSQTLNHNVMYWYQQKSSQAPKLLFHYYDKDFNNEADTPDNFQSRRPNTSFCFLDIRSPGLGDTAMYLCATGGLETQYFGPGTRLLVL.

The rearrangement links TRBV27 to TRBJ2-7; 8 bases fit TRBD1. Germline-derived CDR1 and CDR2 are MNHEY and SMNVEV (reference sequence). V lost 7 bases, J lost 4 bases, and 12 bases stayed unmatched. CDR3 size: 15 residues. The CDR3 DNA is TGTGCCAGCACTCTAGCAGGGGGCGCAAAGTACGAGCAGTACTTC. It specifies CASTLAGGAKYEQYF.

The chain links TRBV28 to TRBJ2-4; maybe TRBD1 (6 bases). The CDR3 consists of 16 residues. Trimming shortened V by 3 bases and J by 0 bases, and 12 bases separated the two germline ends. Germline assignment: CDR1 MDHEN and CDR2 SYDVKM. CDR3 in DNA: TGTGCCAGCAGTTTTCTCGGACAGACAGCCAAAAACATTCAGTACTTC. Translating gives CASSFLGQTAKNIQYF.

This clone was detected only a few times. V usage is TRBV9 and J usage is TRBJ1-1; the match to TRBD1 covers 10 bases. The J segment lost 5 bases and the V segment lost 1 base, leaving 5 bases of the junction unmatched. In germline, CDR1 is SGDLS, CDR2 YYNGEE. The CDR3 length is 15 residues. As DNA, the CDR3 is TGTGCCAGCAGCGTATCCGACAGGGGGCTTACTGAAGCTTTCTTT. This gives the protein CASSVSDRGLTEAFF. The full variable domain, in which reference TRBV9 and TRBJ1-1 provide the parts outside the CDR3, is DSGVTQTPKHLITATGQRVTLRCSPRSGDLSVYWYQQSLDQGLQFLIQYYNGEERAKGNILERFSAQQFPDLHSELNLSSLELGDSALYFCASSVSDRGLTEAFFGQGTRLTVV.

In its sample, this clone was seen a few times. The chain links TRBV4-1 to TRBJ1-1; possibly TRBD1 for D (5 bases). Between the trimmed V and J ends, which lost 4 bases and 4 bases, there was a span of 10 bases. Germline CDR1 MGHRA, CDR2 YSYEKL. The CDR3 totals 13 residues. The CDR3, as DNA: TGCGCCAGCAGCCCTCAGGGCGGCACTGAAGCTTTCTTT. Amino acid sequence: CASSPQGGTEAFF.

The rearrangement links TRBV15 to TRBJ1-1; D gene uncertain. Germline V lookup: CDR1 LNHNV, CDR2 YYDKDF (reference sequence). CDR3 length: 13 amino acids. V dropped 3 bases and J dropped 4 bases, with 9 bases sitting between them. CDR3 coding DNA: TGTGCCACCAGCAGCTTAGGAGGCACTGAAGCTTTCTTT. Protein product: CATSSLGGTEAFF.

CDR3 in DNA: TGTGCCAGCAGCCAGGGGGACTCCCTGAGCACAGATACGCAGTATTTT. It is translated as CASSQGDSLSTDTQYF. The rearrangement joins TRBV14 to TRBJ2-3, with D tentatively TRBD2 (6 bases). V lost 3 bases, J lost 0 bases, and 13 bases lay in between. This CDR3 region has 16 residues. In germline, CDR1 is SGHDN, CDR2 FVKESK.

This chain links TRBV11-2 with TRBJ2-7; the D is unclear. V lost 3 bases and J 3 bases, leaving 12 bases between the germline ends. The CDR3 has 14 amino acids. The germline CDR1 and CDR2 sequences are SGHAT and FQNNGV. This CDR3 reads CASSFPHGLYEQYF. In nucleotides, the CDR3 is TGTGCCAGCAGCTTCCCACATGGGCTCTACGAGCAGTACTTC.

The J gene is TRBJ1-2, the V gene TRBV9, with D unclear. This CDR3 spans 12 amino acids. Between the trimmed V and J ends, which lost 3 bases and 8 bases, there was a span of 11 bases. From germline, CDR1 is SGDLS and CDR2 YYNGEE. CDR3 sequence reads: CASSAGDVGYTF. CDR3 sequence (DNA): TGTGCCAGCAGCGCGGGAGATGTGGGCTACACCTTC.

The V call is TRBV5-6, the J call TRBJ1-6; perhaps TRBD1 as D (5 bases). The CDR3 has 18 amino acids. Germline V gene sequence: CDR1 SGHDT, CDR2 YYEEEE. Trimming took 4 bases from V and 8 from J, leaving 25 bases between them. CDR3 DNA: TGTGCCAGCAGCCGGAACAGGATTTCTCTACTAAGGGATTCACCCCTCCACTTT. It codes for CASSRNRISLLRDSPLHF.

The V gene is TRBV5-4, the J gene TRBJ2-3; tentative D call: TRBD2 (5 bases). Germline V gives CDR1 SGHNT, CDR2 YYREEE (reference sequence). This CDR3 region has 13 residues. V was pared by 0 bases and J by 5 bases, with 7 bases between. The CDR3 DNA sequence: TGTGCCAGCAGCTTGGCGGGGTTAGATACGCAGTATTTT. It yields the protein CASSLAGLDTQYF.

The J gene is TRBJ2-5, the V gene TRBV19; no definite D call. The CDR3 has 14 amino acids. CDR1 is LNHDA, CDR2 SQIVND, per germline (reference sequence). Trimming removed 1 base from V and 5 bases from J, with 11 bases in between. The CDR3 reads CASSIAASPETQYF. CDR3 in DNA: TGTGCCAGTAGTATAGCGGCTAGTCCGGAGACCCAGTACTTC. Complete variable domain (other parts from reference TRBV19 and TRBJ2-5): DGGITQSPKYLFRKEGQNVTLSCEQNLNHDAMYWYRQDPGQGLRLIYYSQIVNDFQKGDIAEGYSVSREKKESFPLTVTSAQKNPTAFYLCASSIAASPETQYFGPGTRLLVL.

The CDR3 DNA sequence: TGTGCCAGCAGCCCCGGGACTAGCGGGGCCACAGATACGCAGTATTTT. Protein sequence: CASSPGTSGATDTQYF. The gene calls are TRBV13 and TRBJ2-3; 13 nucleotides agree with TRBD2. This CDR3 is built from 16 residues. Germline V gene sequence: CDR1 PRHDT, CDR2 FYEKMQ (reference sequence). Germline trimming cut 5 bases from V and 2 bases from J; bases unmatched to any gene: 4.

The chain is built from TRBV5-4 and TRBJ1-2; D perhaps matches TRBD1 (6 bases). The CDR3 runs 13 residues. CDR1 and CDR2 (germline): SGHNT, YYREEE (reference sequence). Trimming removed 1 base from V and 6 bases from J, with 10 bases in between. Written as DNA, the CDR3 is TGTGCCAGCAGCTTGCAGGGGAACCATGGCTACACCTTC. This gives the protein CASSLQGNHGYTF.